Given below is one T cell receptor beta chain in context. The target antigen is unknown. Each patient contributed between 1 and 8 total time points of blood mononuclear cells, pretreatment and during treatment. V was clipped by 10 bases and J by 6 bases, with 31 bases between them. The CDR3 is made up of 18 amino acids. The germline CDR1 and CDR2 sequences are MRHNA and SNTAGT. The data were obtained in a study of PD-L1 blockade in urothelial cancer. Study at large: Before enrollment, 0 to 3 chemotherapy regimens had been given to patients. Each blood sample yielded a median of roughly 140,000 T cells. Overall study results and limits: Better progression-free and overall survival followed lower pretreatment blood clonality.

Data came from immunoSEQ multiplex PCR; TCRdb stores just in-frame clones and leaves some out. The sample contains approximately 39,000 clones, roughly 89% of which appear only once. V gene TRBV6-4 combines with J gene TRBJ1-5, with a tentative D call TRBD1 (6 bases). The sequence derives from a man in his sixties with urothelial cancer. Sample: PBMCs, taken around atezolizumab (anti-PD-L1) treatment. CDR3 sequence: CATTPGGGQEGLGQPQHF. In nucleotides, the CDR3 is TGTGCCACCACACCGGGGGGGGGACAAGAGGGACTCGGTCAGCCCCAGCATTTT.